The clone carrying this T cell receptor (beta chain) was recorded at least ten times. These data belong to a study of beta chain features in type 1 diabetes. Of the isolated RNA, all was reverse transcribed, and so the sequenced material was expressed TCRB transcripts. Method: immunoSEQ multiplex PCR; TCRdb's copy keeps in-frame clones and lacks some. The table lists roughly 450,000 clones, about an eighth of them singletons, with 0.04% to 0.05% in the top ten. V lost 5 bases to trimming and J lost 5 bases, with 10 bases between them. This CDR3 is built from 13 residues. Germline CDR1 is LNHNV and CDR2 is YYDKDF (reference sequence).

The chain employs TRBV15 and TRBJ2-1; D gene ambiguous. This TCR was sampled from a young woman in good health. The sequencing sample was made of naive CD4+ T cells from blood. DNA of the CDR3: TGTGCCACCAGCCCACGCCGTCACAATGAGCAGTTCTTC. This encodes CATSPRRHNEQFF.